Listed here are 9 T cell receptor beta chains from one sample, sequenced in a study of T cell changes during pregnancy in multiple sclerosis. Sequenced by immunoSEQ multiplex PCR; TCRdb stores in-frame clones only, minus some. The profile shows fewer than 110,000 clones, about 91% of them singletons. The source was peripheral blood, collected after pregnancy. These TCRs come from a female donor with multiple sclerosis, enrolled in a pregnancy study.

This chain uses TRBV2 with TRBJ2-7; D is undetermined. The CDR3 sequence is 13 residues long. With 5 bases removed from V and 2 bases from J, the gap between germline ends came to 10 bases. Germline CDR1 and CDR2: SNHLY and FYNNEI. CDR3 nucleotide sequence: TGTGCCAGCAGTCCCATGCCAGCCTACGAGCAGTACTTC. The encoded protein is CASSPMPAYEQYF.

The chain couples TRBV6-1 to TRBJ2-1; D remains unclear. The length of the CDR3 is 12 residues. Per the germline V gene, CDR1 is MNHNS and CDR2 is SASEGT. Between the trimmed V and J ends, which lost 8 bases and 1 base, there was a span of 6 bases. The CDR3 sequence: CASELSYNEQFF. For the CDR3, the DNA is TGTGCCAGCGAGTTGTCCTACAATGAGCAGTTCTTC.

This chain connects TRBV9 to TRBJ1-4, with D perhaps TRBD1 (5 bases). Looked up from germline, CDR1 is SGDLS and CDR2 is YYNGEE. The length of the CDR3 is 16 residues. V was cut by 0 bases and J by 4 bases, with 13 bases left in between. CDR3 loop: CASSVEAWQGNEKLFF. CDR3 bases: TGTGCCAGCAGCGTAGAGGCGTGGCAGGGTAATGAAAAACTGTTTTTT.

V usage is TRBV5-8 and J usage is TRBJ2-5, with unresolved D. The length of the CDR3 is 13 residues. From germline, CDR1 is SGHTS and CDR2 YDEGEE. V gave up 1 base and J gave up 4 bases, with 8 bases separating them. CDR3 bases: TGTGCCAGCAGCTTGAGACAAGGAGAGACCCAGTACTTC. Encoded protein: CASSLRQGETQYF. The full variable domain, with the rest looked up from reference TRBV5-8 and TRBJ2-5, is EAGVTQSPTHLIKTRGQQATLRCSPISGHTSVYWYQQALGLGLQFLLWYDEGEERNRGNFPPRFSGRQFPNYSSELNVNALELEDSALYLCASSLRQGETQYFGPGTRLLVL.

This clone has a handful of counts. V usage is TRBV4-2 and J usage is TRBJ2-2; D is unclear. The CDR3 has 14 amino acids. Between the trimmed V and J ends, which lost 2 bases and 7 bases, there was a span of 11 bases. Germline V gene sequence: CDR1 LGHNA, CDR2 YNFKEQ. CDR3 coding DNA: TGTGCCAGCAGCCAATCAGGCTGGGTCGGGGAGCTGTTTTTT. Translation: CASSQSGWVGELFF.

The J gene is TRBJ1-5, the V gene TRBV6-6; 7 nucleotides line up with TRBD1. This CDR3 has 12 residues. The V gene's germline CDR1 is MNHNY and CDR2 SVGAGI (reference sequence). The V segment lost 6 bases and the J segment 11 bases; nucleotides outside the gene matches: 7. The CDR3: CASSPTGAAQHF. CDR3 in DNA: TGTGCCAGCAGCCCTACAGGGGCAGCCCAGCATTTT.

The chain couples TRBV7-9 to TRBJ2-7, with 12 bases matching TRBD2. Germline-derived CDR1 and CDR2 are SEHNR and FQNEAQ (reference sequence). Germline trimming cut 2 bases from V and 2 bases from J; bases unmatched to any gene: 4. CDR3 size: 16 residues. CDR3 nucleotide sequence: TGTGCCAGCAGCTTATGGTCTAGCGGGAGGGCCTACGAGCAGTACTTC. It encodes CASSLWSSGRAYEQYF.

This clone was found once. The genes are TRBV2 and TRBJ2-5, with D perhaps matching TRBD1 (5 bases). V lost 3 bases to trimming and J lost 5 bases, with 10 bases between them. The CDR3 consists of 13 residues. Per the germline V gene, CDR1 is SNHLY and CDR2 is FYNNEI. The CDR3 coding sequence is TGTGCCAGCAGTGAGCCAGGGCGGGAGACCCAGTACTTC. Protein sequence: CASSEPGRETQYF.

V is TRBV10-1 and J is TRBJ2-7; 8 bases are shared with TRBD2. Germline V gene data show CDR1 as WNHNN and CDR2 as SYGVQD (reference sequence). V was pared by 4 bases and J by 2 bases, with 4 bases of the junction left unmatched. The CDR3 sequence is 14 residues long. The CDR3 here is CASSVEREPYEQYF. The CDR3 nucleotides are TGCGCCAGCAGTGTCGAGCGGGAGCCCTACGAGCAGTACTTC.